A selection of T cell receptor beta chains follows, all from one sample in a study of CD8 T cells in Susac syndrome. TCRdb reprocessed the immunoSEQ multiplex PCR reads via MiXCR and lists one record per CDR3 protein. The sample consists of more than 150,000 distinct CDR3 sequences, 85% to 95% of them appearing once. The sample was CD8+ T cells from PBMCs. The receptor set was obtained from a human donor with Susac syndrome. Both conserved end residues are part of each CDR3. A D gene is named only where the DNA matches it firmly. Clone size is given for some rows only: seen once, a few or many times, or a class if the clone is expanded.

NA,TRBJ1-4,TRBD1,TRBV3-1,CASSQGQGRYEKLFF,TGTGCCAGCAGCCAAGGACAGGGAAGGTATGAAAAACTGTTTTTT
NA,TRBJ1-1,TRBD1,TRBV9,CASSVEGAGTEAFF,TGTGCCAGCAGCGTAGAGGGGGCGGGGACTGAAGCTTTCTTT
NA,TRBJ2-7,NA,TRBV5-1,CASSYSGYTYEQYF,TGCGCCAGCAGCTATAGCGGTTACACCTACGAGCAGTACTTC
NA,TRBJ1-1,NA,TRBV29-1,CSAPGRGDTEAFF,TGCAGCGCTCCCGGCAGGGGTGACACTGAAGCTTTCTTT
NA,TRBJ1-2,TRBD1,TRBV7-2,CASSSGGQGRWGYTF,TGTGCCAGCAGCTCCGGTGGACAGGGACGATGGGGCTACACCTTC
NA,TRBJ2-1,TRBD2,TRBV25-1,CASSVTSGIQSSYNEQFF,TGTGCCAGCAGTGTTACTAGCGGGATCCAGAGCTCCTACAATGAGCAGTTCTTC
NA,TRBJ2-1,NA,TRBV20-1,CSARLDSKGPEGMNEQFF,TGCAGTGCTAGACTGGACAGCAAAGGACCCGAGGGGATGAATGAGCAGTTCTTC
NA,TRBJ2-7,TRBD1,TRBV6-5,CASSYTDRGYEQYF,TGTGCCAGCAGTTACACGGACAGGGGGTACGAGCAGTACTTC
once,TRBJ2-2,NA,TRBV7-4,CASPFPGYTGELFF,TGTGCCAGCCCCTTCCCGGGCTACACCGGGGAGCTGTTTTTT
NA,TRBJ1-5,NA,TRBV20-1,CSARWGDNQPQHF,TGCAGTGCTAGATGGGGGGACAATCAGCCCCAGCATTTT
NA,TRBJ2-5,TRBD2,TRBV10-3,CAISGAGEETQYF,TGTGCCATCAGTGGAGCGGGAGAGGAGACCCAGTACTTC
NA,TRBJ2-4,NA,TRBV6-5,CAVAEGSGAKNIQYF,TGTGCCGTCGCTGAGGGTAGCGGAGCCAAAAACATTCAGTACTTC
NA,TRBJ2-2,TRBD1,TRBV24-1,CATSGTGLNTGELFF,TGTGCCACCTCTGGGACAGGGTTGAACACCGGGGAGCTGTTTTTT
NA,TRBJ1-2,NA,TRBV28,CASSAEQEGYTF,TGTGCCAGCAGTGCTGAGCAGGAAGGCTACACCTTC
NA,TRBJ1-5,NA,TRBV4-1,CASSQEVWVNNQPQHF,TGCGCCAGCAGCCAAGAAGTTTGGGTAAACAATCAGCCCCAGCATTTT
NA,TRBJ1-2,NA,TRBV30,CAWAGYNYGYTF,TGTGCCTGGGCAGGGTATAACTATGGCTACACCTTC
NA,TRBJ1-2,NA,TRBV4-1,CASSQEKGAEGYTF,TGCGCCAGCAGCCAAGAGAAAGGGGCGGAAGGCTACACCTTC
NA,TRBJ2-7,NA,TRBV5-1,CASSLDADTTYEQYF,TGCGCCAGCAGCTTGGATGCAGACACAACCTACGAGCAGTACTTC
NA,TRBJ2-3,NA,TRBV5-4,CASRSGVEDTQYF,TGTGCCAGCAGGTCGGGAGTAGAAGATACGCAGTATTTT
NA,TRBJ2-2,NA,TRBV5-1,CASSLERNTGELFF,TGCGCCAGCAGCTTGGAACGAAACACCGGGGAGCTGTTTTTT
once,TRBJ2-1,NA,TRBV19,CASTIAVTSSYNEQFF,TGTGCCAGTACTATAGCGGTGACCTCTTCCTACAATGAGCAGTTCTTC
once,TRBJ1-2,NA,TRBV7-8,CASSLEDRGSYGYTF,TGTGCCAGCAGCTTAGAAGATCGGGGAAGCTATGGCTACACCTTC
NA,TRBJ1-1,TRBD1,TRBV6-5,CASSYSSYRTGRNTEAFF,TGTGCCAGCAGTTACTCGTCTTACCGGACAGGCAGGAACACTGAAGCTTTCTTT
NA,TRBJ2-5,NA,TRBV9,CASSEEGVQETQYF,TGTGCCAGCAGCGAGGAGGGGGTACAAGAGACCCAGTACTTC
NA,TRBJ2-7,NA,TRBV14,CASSHNREYEQYF,TGTGCCAGCAGCCACAACAGAGAATACGAGCAGTACTTC
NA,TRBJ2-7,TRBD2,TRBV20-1,CSARAASGKSYEQYF,TGCAGTGCTAGAGCCGCTAGCGGAAAGTCCTACGAGCAGTACTTC
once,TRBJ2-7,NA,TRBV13,CASSGGLSYEQYF,TGTGCCAGCAGCGGTGGACTATCCTACGAGCAGTACTTC
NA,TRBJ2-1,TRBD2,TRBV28,CASIQATSGSYEQFF,TGTGCCAGCATCCAAGCGACTAGCGGGAGCTATGAGCAGTTCTTC
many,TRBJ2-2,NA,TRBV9,CASSLNTGELFF,TGTGCCAGCAGCTTGAACACCGGGGAGCTGTTTTTT
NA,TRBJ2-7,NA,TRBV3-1,CASSPRPGDEQYF,TGTGCCAGCAGCCCCCGGCCGGGCGACGAGCAGTACTTC
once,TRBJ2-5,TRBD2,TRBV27,CASGWRGGGETQYF,TGTGCCAGCGGGTGGCGTGGCGGGGGGGAGACCCAGTACTTC
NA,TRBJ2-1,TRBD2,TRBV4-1,CASSQPFGTSGTNEQFF,TGCGCCAGCAGCCAACCTTTCGGGACTAGCGGGACCAATGAGCAGTTCTTC
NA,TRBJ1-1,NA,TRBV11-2,CASSLFGGRRTEVFF,TGTGCCAGCAGCTTATTTGGGGGGCGCCGGACTGAAGTTTTCTTT
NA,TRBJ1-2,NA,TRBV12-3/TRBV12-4,CASRSRVRGYTF,TGTGCCAGCAGATCCAGGGTGCGCGGCTACACCTTC
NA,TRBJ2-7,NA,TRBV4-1,CASSQDPEGSTSYEQYF,TGCGCCAGCAGCCAAGATCCTGAGGGATCTACTTCCTACGAGCAGTACTTC
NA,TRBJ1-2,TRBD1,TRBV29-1,CSVMTGNNYGYTF,TGCAGCGTCATGACAGGGAATAACTATGGCTACACCTTC
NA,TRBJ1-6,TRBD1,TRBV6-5,CASSLTGGRGSPLHF,TGTGCCAGCAGTTTGACAGGGGGCCGAGGATCACCCCTCCACTTT
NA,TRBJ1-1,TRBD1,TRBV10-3,CAISETGGTEAFF,TGTGCCATCAGTGAGACAGGGGGCACTGAAGCTTTCTTT
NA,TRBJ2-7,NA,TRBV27,CASSLLAQGMVYEQYF,TGTGCCAGCAGTTTATTGGCACAGGGAATGGTCTACGAGCAGTACTTC
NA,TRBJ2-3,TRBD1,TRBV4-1,CASSEVGQGAWEDTQYF,TGCGCCAGCAGCGAAGTGGGACAGGGGGCCTGGGAGGATACGCAGTATTTT